The TCR beta chain described here comes from a study of a mutant IDH1 vaccine in newly diagnosed glioma. Regarding this clone: Its antigen is still unknown.

The assay was immunoSEQ multiplex PCR, and TCRdb's table has in-frame clones only and misses some. The sample holds tens of thousands of clones, around 90% seen once. Time point: week 23, last vaccination. In the vaccine, a single dose held 300 ug of the mutant IDH1 20-mer peptide, along with topical imiquimod. Astrocytomas found in donors were new, WHO grade 3 or 4, IDH1-mutant and ATRX-lost. Germline V CDR1 and CDR2: MNHEY, SVGAGI. This CDR3 contains 14 residues. Deletions cut 6 bases from V and 2 bases from J, with 11 bases between. Here the sequenced sample was PBMCs, taken from a glioma patient whose treatment included an IDH1 peptide vaccine. The TCR was taken from a man aged 45-65 years with glioma. The chain joins TRBV6-5 to TRBJ1-5; no clear D gene. The CDR3 reads CASRKVGGNQPQHF. CDR3 sequence (DNA): TGTGCCAGCAGAAAGGTAGGAGGCAATCAGCCCCAGCATTTT.